These T cell receptor beta chains were read from a single sample in a study of control samples from healthy donors and cancer patients. Assay used: immunoSEQ multiplex PCR; TCRdb lists only in-frame clones, some missing. The sample holds around 140,000 clones, roughly 93% seen once. The sequenced material came from blood. The receptors here all came from a man aged 18 to 30 in good health. Each CDR3 is given with its conserved first and last residue. A D gene is named only where the DNA matches it firmly.

d_call	j_call	v_call	cdr3_nt	cdr3_aa
.	TRBJ1-1	TRBV6-2/TRBV6-3	TGTGCCAACAGTTATTCCGGCGGGAACACTGAAGCTTTCTTT	CANSYSGGNTEAFF
.	TRBJ2-2	TRBV12-3/TRBV12-4	TGTGCCAGCAACGGCGGGCGAACCGGGGAGCTGTTTTTT	CASNGGRTGELFF
.	TRBJ1-4	TRBV19	TGTGCCAGTTGTGCGACGGTTGTAGATGAAAAACTGTTTTTT	CASCATVVDEKLFF
TRBD2	TRBJ2-3	TRBV9	TGTGCCAGCAGCGTAGGACTAGCGGGGGTGTTCACAGATACGCAGTATTTT	CASSVGLAGVFTDTQYF
TRBD1	TRBJ1-1	TRBV30	TGTGCCTGGAGTGCCAAATGGCGGGACAGCGGGATTTGGGGGGGCACTGAAGCTTTCTTT	CAWSAKWRDSGIWGGTEAFF
TRBD2	TRBJ2-3	TRBV7-3	TGTGCCAGCAGCTCTCTAGCGGGGCGCACAGATACGCAGTATTTT	CASSSLAGRTDTQYF
.	TRBJ2-1	TRBV19	TGTGCCAGTAGTATGGGGGGTTATTCCTACAATGAGCAGTTCTTC	CASSMGGYSYNEQFF
.	TRBJ2-1	TRBV4-3	TGCGCCAGCAGCCATGGCGTGGACGGGAGATATGAGCAGTTCTTC	CASSHGVDGRYEQFF
.	TRBJ1-2	TRBV11-1	TGTGCCAGCAGCTCGGATAGGACTGATTATGGCTACACCTTC	CASSSDRTDYGYTF
.	TRBJ2-7	TRBV27	TGTGCCAGCAGTCCATCAGGACGCGAGCAGTACTTC	CASSPSGREQYF
.	TRBJ2-2	TRBV25-1	TGTGCCAGCAGTGGACGGACCGGGGACACCGGGGAGCTGTTTTTT	CASSGRTGDTGELFF
.	TRBJ1-1	TRBV6-4	TGTGCCAGCAGTGAAGACGGGAGCACTGAAGCTTTCTTT	CASSEDGSTEAFF
TRBD2	TRBJ2-3	TRBV7-9	TGTGCCAGCAGCTTTCCTCCTAGCGGGCCCTTCACAGATACGCAGTATTTT	CASSFPPSGPFTDTQYF
.	TRBJ2-7	TRBV5-1	TGCGCCAGCAGCTTGGACGGGGAAAGCAAGCAGTACTTC	CASSLDGESKQYF
.	TRBJ2-1	TRBV4-3	TGCGCCAGCAGCTGGGGTAGGGACTCCTACAATGAGCAGTTCTTC	CASSWGRDSYNEQFF
.	TRBJ2-1	TRBV5-1	TGCGCCAGCAGCTTGGAAGGTCGAGAGAATGAGCAGTTCTTC	CASSLEGRENEQFF